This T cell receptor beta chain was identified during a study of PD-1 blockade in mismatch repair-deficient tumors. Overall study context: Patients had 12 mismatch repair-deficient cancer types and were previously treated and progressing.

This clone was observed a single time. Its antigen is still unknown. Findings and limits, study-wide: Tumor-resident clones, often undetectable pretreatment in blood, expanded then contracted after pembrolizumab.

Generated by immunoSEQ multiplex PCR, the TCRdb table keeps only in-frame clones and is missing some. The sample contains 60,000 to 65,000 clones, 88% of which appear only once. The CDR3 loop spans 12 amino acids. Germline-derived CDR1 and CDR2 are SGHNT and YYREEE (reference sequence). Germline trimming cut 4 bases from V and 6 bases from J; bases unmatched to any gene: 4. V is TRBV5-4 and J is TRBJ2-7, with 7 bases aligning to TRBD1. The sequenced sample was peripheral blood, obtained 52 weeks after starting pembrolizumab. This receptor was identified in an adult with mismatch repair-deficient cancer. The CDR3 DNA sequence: TGTGCCAGCAGCCCGGGGACAGCCGAGCAGTACTTC. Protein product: CASSPGTAEQYF.